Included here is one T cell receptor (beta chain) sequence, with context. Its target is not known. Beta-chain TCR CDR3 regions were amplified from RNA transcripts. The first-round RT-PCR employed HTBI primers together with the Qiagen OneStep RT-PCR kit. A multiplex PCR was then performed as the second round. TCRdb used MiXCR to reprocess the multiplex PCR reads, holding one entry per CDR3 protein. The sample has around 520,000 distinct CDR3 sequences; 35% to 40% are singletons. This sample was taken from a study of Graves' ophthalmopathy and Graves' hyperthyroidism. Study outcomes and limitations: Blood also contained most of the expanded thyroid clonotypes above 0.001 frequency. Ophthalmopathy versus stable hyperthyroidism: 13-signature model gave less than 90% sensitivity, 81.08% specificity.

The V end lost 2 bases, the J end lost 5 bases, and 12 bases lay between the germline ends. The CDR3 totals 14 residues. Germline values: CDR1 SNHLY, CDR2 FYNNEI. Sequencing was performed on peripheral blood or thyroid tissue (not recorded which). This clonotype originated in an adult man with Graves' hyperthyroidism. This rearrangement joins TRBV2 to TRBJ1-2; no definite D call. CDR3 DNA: TGTGCCAGCAGTGAACTCGCGGGAGATTATGGCTACACCTTC. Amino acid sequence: CASSELAGDYGYTF. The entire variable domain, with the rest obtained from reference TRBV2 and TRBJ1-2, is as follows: EPEVTQTPSHQVTQMGQEVILRCVPISNHLYFYWYRQILGQKVEFLVSFYNNEISEKSEIFDDQFSVERPDGSNFTLKIRSTKLEDSAMYFCASSELAGDYGYTFGSGTRLTVV.